This T cell receptor beta chain is from a study of blood T cells in healthy people across ages. This clonotype showed up many times. Its target is unknown. Using a J-beta primer mix together with a sample-barcoded 5' primer, a second PCR was run for roughly 7 to 11 cycles. Every cDNA was tagged by a template-switch adaptor with 12 random nucleotides. TCRdb reanalysed the 5' RACE reads using MiXCR and keeps one entry per CDR3 protein. This repertoire shows some 320,000 distinct CDR3 sequences, 27% found once; its top ten account for over 25%. PBMCs were isolated at a quantity of at least 6 million per sample. Overall study findings and caveats: Naive T cell percentage strongly correlated with TCR beta diversity.

The CDR3 is 13 residues long. With V trimmed by 5 bases and J by 8 bases, 8 bases remained unmatched. Germline loops: CDR1 MDHEN, CDR2 SYDVKM. V and J are TRBV28 and TRBJ1-2; 7 bases match TRBD1. Sequencing used blood. This TCR was sampled from a woman in her 70s in good health. CDR3 bases: TGTGCCAGCAGTCCCCCAGGGGGTAGGGGCTACACCTTC. Residues: CASSPPGGRGYTF.